What follows are 22 T cell receptor beta chains derived from one specimen sequenced in a study of identical twins. MiXCR, applied by TCRdb to the 5' RACE reads, yields one record per CDR3 protein. The sample records 1.5 million to 2 million distinct CDR3 sequences, roughly a third being singletons. The sequencing sample was made of cord blood. The receptors here all came from a newborn girl in good health.

This clonotype was seen only a few times. The rearrangement joins TRBV21-1 to TRBJ1-2. TRBV21-1 is designated a pseudogene. The CDR3 covers 14 residues. The CDR3 loop reads CASSKGRNNYGYTF. In DNA form, the CDR3 reads TGTGCCAGCAGCAAAGGGCGCAATAACTATGGCTACACCTTC.

The chain uses TRBV19 and TRBJ2-7, with TRBD1 as a possible D gene (6 bases). V lost 4 bases and J 5 bases, leaving 12 bases between the germline ends. The CDR3 spans 13 residues. Germline CDR1 and CDR2: LNHDA and SQIVND (reference sequence). The CDR3 region has the DNA TGTGCCAGTAGTAATCAGGGGTACCACGAGCAGTACTTC. It specifies CASSNQGYHEQYF.

The chain has TRBV6-6 and TRBJ1-6; the D is unclear. Germline CDR1 is MNHNY and CDR2 is SVGAGI (reference sequence). The CDR3 runs to 13 residues. Trimming took 7 bases from V and 10 from J, leaving 14 bases between them. CDR3 nucleotides: TGTGCCAGCACCTGGACGGATCCATCACCCCTCCACTTT. Its protein is CASTWTDPSPLHF.

The rearrangement uses TRBV11-2 and TRBJ2-7; D is perhaps TRBD1 (6 bases). V lost 5 bases and J lost 3, with 14 bases in between. The CDR3 is 14 residues long. CDR1 SGHAT and CDR2 FQNNGV come from the germline V gene. This CDR3 reads CASSPFRTDYEQYF. The CDR3 coding sequence is TGTGCCAGCAGCCCCTTCCGGACAGACTACGAGCAGTACTTC.

Ten or more counts support this clonotype. Mismatch with germline at one junction end may stem from a read error. V is TRBV5-1 and J is TRBJ2-7; D ambiguous. CDR1 is SGHRS, CDR2 YFSETQ, per germline. The CDR3 totals 11 residues. The CDR3 DNA reads TGTGCCAGCAGCGCCAACTACGAGCAGTACTTC. It encodes CASSANYEQYF.

Remarks on this clonotype: This may arise from a read error, as a much more abundant clone is one base away. The chain employs TRBV7-9 and TRBJ2-5; D gene ambiguous. The CDR3 contains 14 residues. The V gene's germline CDR1 is SEHNR and CDR2 FQNEAQ (reference sequence). CDR3 protein: CASSKDGIQETRYF. Here the CDR3 DNA reads TGTGCCAGCAGTAAGGACGGAATCCAAGAGACCCGGTACTTC.

This clonotype showed up many times. The chain has TRBV29-1 and TRBJ2-7, with 9 positions matching TRBD2. Germline CDR1 reads SQVTM; CDR2 reads ANQGSEA. The ends lost 5 bases at V and 11 bases at J; junction bases unmatched: 10. The CDR3 spans 12 residues. Written as DNA, the CDR3 is TGCAGCGTTAGTACTAGCGGGCGAGAGAAGTACTTC. As protein: CSVSTSGREKYF.

The chain links TRBV27 to TRBJ2-3, with a weak D call TRBD2 (5 bases). The CDR3 contains 14 residues. Trimming cost V 10 bases and J 3 bases, with 17 bases left between them. Germline values: CDR1 MNHEY, CDR2 SMNVEV (reference sequence). In DNA, the CDR3 is TGTGCCACTAAGACCGGGGTTCTGACAGATACGCAGTATTTT. It codes for CATKTGVLTDTQYF.

This clonotype was seen a handful of times. The chain couples TRBV2 to TRBJ2-5, with 12 bases matching TRBD1. The CDR3 contains 13 residues. The trim removed 6 bases at V and 11 bases at J, leaving 7 bases unmatched. CDR1 is SNHLY, CDR2 FYNNEI, per germline. This CDR3 is CASSGTGGNEQYF. Here the CDR3 DNA reads TGTGCCAGCAGCGGGACAGGGGGCAATGAGCAGTACTTC.

The chain recombines TRBV7-6 with TRBJ2-5; TRBD1 matches 12 bases. The CDR3 runs to 16 residues. CDR1 is SGHVS, CDR2 FNYEAQ, per germline. V shed 5 bases and J 6 bases; nucleotides not matched to a gene: 10. In DNA form, the CDR3 reads TGTGCCAGCAGCGCCTCCGGGACAGGGGGCGCGAAGACCCAGTACTTC. This codes for CASSASGTGGAKTQYF.

The V call is TRBV28, the J call TRBJ2-4; no clear D. The J call may be in error: the DNA end matches TRBJ2-5 better. The CDR3 is 16 residues long. The germline V gene encodes CDR1 MDHEN and CDR2 SYDVKM. The CDR3 DNA reads as TGTGCCAGCAGTCTCCAACTGACTTGGGGTGGGGAGACCCAGTACTTC. Its translation: CASSLQLTWGGETQYF.

V and J are TRBV19 and TRBJ1-2, with D possibly being TRBD1 (5 bases). V lost 5 bases and J 2 bases, leaving 18 bases between the germline ends. The germline V gene encodes CDR1 LNHDA and CDR2 SQIVND (reference sequence). The CDR3 is 16 amino acids. This chain's CDR3 is CASSPHTGGRNYGYTF. The DNA for the CDR3 is TGTGCCAGTAGTCCCCACACGGGGGGGAGAAACTATGGCTACACCTTC.

This clonotype was seen more than once but under ten times. The chain couples TRBV15 to TRBJ2-5; D remains ambiguous. Trimming shortened V by 0 bases and J by 2 bases, and 7 bases separated the two germline ends. Germline lookup yields CDR1 LNHNV and CDR2 YYDKDF (reference sequence). The CDR3 consists of 14 residues. This CDR3 reads CATSRDLTQETQYF. In DNA, the CDR3 is TGTGCCACCAGCAGAGATCTGACTCAAGAGACCCAGTACTTC.

The J gene is TRBJ2-5, the V gene TRBV20-1; 7 nucleotides align to TRBD2. The germline gives CDR1 DFQATT, CDR2 SNEGSKA (reference sequence). Trimming cost V 7 bases and J 5 bases; bases outside gene matches: 4. The CDR3 runs to 11 residues. The CDR3: CSVASGETQYF. CDR3 bases: TGCAGTGTGGCTAGCGGCGAGACCCAGTACTTC.

The gene calls are TRBV4-1 and TRBJ1-2; D is perhaps TRBD1 (6 bases). The CDR3 runs 15 residues. The ends were cut back, 3 bases at V and 0 bases at J, with 11 bases in the middle. The germline CDR1 and CDR2 sequences are MGHRA and YSYEKL. The CDR3 sequence: CASSHRGGPNYGYTF. The CDR3 DNA is TGCGCCAGCAGCCACCGGGGGGGCCCTAACTATGGCTACACCTTC.

In this sample, this clonotype turned up many times. V gene TRBV12-3 or TRBV12-4 combines with J gene TRBJ2-5; D unresolved. The CDR3 consists of 11 residues. The V and J ends lost 6 bases and 11 bases respectively, with 13 bases between them. This CDR3 reads CASSLHNEQYF. CDR3 DNA sequence: TGTGCCAGCAGCTTACACAATGAGCAGTACTTC.

This sequence joins TRBV28 and TRBJ1-2; 10 positions match TRBD1. The CDR3 sequence is 13 residues long. Per germline, CDR1 MDHEN and CDR2 SYDVKM. With V trimmed by 6 bases and J by 8 bases, 6 bases remained unmatched. The CDR3 nucleotides are TGTGCCAGCAGACTCCGGGACAGGGGAGGCTACACCTTC. Residues: CASRLRDRGGYTF.

The chain uses TRBV7-2 and TRBJ1-4; D not resolved. Per germline, CDR1 SGHTA and CDR2 FQGNSA. This CDR3 region has 15 residues. Trimming removed 1 base at V and 4 bases at J, with 10 bases between. The chain's CDR3 is CASSLVGGLNEKLFF. The DNA for the CDR3 is TGTGCCAGCAGCTTAGTCGGCGGCCTTAATGAAAAACTGTTTTTT.

This clonotype was detected ten times or more. The J gene is TRBJ2-1, the V gene TRBV28, with TRBD2 as a possible D gene (5 bases). This CDR3 has 16 amino acids. The germline V gene encodes CDR1 MDHEN and CDR2 SYDVKM. V was trimmed by 10 bases and J by 4 bases, leaving 23 bases between them. CDR3 sequence (DNA): TGTGCCACCAACCCGGCTGTAGCGAGCAAATACAATGAGCAGTTCTTC. Translated, it gives CATNPAVASKYNEQFF. Complete variable domain (other parts from reference TRBV28 and TRBJ2-1): DVKVTQSSRYLVKRTGEKVFLECVQDMDHENMFWYRQDPGLGLRLIYFSYDVKMKEKGDIPEGYSVSREKKERFSLILESASTNQTSMYLCATNPAVASKYNEQFFGPGTRLTVL.

This clonotype was recorded a few times. This sequence joins TRBV2 and TRBJ2-1; D remains unclear. This CDR3 comprises 11 residues. The V end was cut by 5 bases, the J end by 10 bases, with 9 bases between. CDR1 is SNHLY, CDR2 FYNNEI, per germline. The CDR3 here is CASSFAREQFF. The CDR3, as DNA: TGTGCCAGCAGTTTCGCTCGGGAGCAGTTCTTC.

V usage is TRBV7-9 and J usage is TRBJ2-7; either TRBD1 or TRBD2 may supply D (5 bases each). V lost 4 bases to trimming and J lost 3 bases, with 16 bases between them. The CDR3 is made up of 15 amino acids. In germline, CDR1 is SEHNR, CDR2 FQNEAQ (reference sequence). The CDR3 region has the DNA TGTGCCAGCAGCTCGTCCACGGGACCCATCTACGAGCAGTACTTC. It specifies CASSSSTGPIYEQYF. The full variable domain, rest sourced from reference TRBV7-9 and TRBJ2-7, is DTGVSQNPRHKITKRGQNVTFRCDPISEHNRLYWYRQTLGQGPEFLTYFQNEAQLEKSRLLSDRFSAERPKGSFSTLEIQRTEQGDSAMYLCASSSSTGPIYEQYFGPGTRLTVT.

The chain has TRBV29-1 and TRBJ2-7; D remains ambiguous. In germline, CDR1 is SQVTM, CDR2 ANQGSEA. The CDR3 loop spans 14 amino acids. V lost 6 bases, J lost 1 base, and 16 bases lay in between. CDR3 in amino acids: CSVQSQAISYEQYF. CDR3 coding DNA: TGCAGCGTCCAAAGCCAAGCGATTTCCTACGAGCAGTACTTC.